Below are 32 T cell receptor beta chains sequenced from a single sample in a study of shared T cell receptors in the human thymus. Clones were read by immunoSEQ multiplex PCR, and TCRdb kept only the in-frame ones, dropping some. Here the sample spans 700,000 to 750,000 clones, 70% to 90% being singletons. The same sample was also studied in work on human thymus T cells.

Sequenced material: thymocytes. Source of these receptors: a girl under three years old with a congenital heart defect.

There are a few counts of this clone. The V and J genes are TRBV5-5 and TRBJ1-2; D may be TRBD1 (5 bases). The CDR3 spans 16 residues. Germline V gene data show CDR1 as SGHKS and CDR2 as YYEKEE (reference sequence). The V end lost 2 bases, the J end lost 3 bases, and 17 bases lay between the germline ends. The CDR3 DNA is TGTGCCAGCAGCTTACTACAGGAATGCGGGGACTATGGCTACACCTTC. Protein: CASSLLQECGDYGYTF.

V is TRBV5-1 and J is TRBJ2-1, with a weak D call TRBD2 (5 bases). The V and J ends lost 0 bases and 1 base respectively, with 14 bases between them. The CDR3 is made up of 17 amino acids. Germline V lookup: CDR1 SGHRS, CDR2 YFSETQ. CDR3 loop: CASSLDRGILSYNEQFF. The CDR3 DNA sequence: TGCGCCAGCAGCTTGGATAGAGGGATCCTATCCTACAATGAGCAGTTCTTC.

V usage is TRBV4-3 and J usage is TRBJ1-1; TRBD1 might be the D (6 bases). CDR1 is LGHNA and CDR2 is YSLEER in the germline V gene. The CDR3 is 17 amino acids. V was pared by 2 bases and J by 6 bases, with 22 bases between. For the CDR3, the DNA is TGCGCCAGCAGCCAAAAGATTCCGTATAGGGGACAATCTGAAGCTTTCTTT. Its protein product is CASSQKIPYRGQSEAFF.

J is TRBJ1-4 and V is TRBV4-1, with TRBD1 identical over 9 bases. The CDR3 runs to 17 residues. V was clipped by 0 bases and J by 12 bases; unmatched bases: 14. CDR1 and CDR2 (germline): MGHRA, YSYEKL. CDR3 nucleotide sequence: TGCGCCAGCAGCCAAGATAGGACAGGGGCCACCCCCGAACAACTGTTTTTT. Translation gives CASSQDRTGATPEQLFF.

The chain carries TRBV6-5 and TRBJ1-1, with TRBD1 identical over 10 bases. The CDR3 runs 16 residues. Germline V lookup: CDR1 MNHEY, CDR2 SVGAGI. The V gene end was trimmed by 4 bases and the J gene end by 7 bases; junction bases not matched to a gene: 12. Written as DNA, the CDR3 is TGTGCCAGCAGTTCCTCCGAGGGACAGGGGTTTAGTGAAGCTTTCTTT. It encodes CASSSSEGQGFSEAFF.

V is TRBV28 and J is TRBJ2-7; D remains ambiguous. Germline CDR1 and CDR2: MDHEN and SYDVKM. Between the trimmed V and J ends, which lost 3 bases and 4 bases, there was a span of 4 bases. This CDR3 is 11 amino acids long. The CDR3 spells CASSFVYEQYF. The CDR3 region has the DNA TGTGCCAGCAGTTTCGTGTACGAGCAGTACTTC.

The chain recombines TRBV2 with TRBJ1-2; 7 nucleotides align to TRBD1. The CDR3 runs to 14 residues. Germline V gene sequence: CDR1 SNHLY, CDR2 FYNNEI. Germline trimming cut 6 bases from V and 5 bases from J; bases unmatched to any gene: 9. DNA for the CDR3: TGTGCCAGCAGGGCAGGACAGGACCCTTATGGCTACACCTTC. This codes for CASRAGQDPYGYTF.

The chain uses TRBV4-1 and TRBJ2-7, with D possibly matching TRBD1 (6 bases). From germline, CDR1 is MGHRA and CDR2 YSYEKL. The length of the CDR3 is 16 residues. V lost 3 bases and J lost 0, with 15 bases in between. The chain's CDR3 is CASSQKGQTSSYEQYF. In nucleotides, the CDR3 is TGCGCCAGCAGCCAGAAGGGACAAACGAGCTCCTACGAGCAGTACTTC.

The chain is built from TRBV2 and TRBJ2-5, with D perhaps TRBD1 (8 bases). This CDR3 spans 12 amino acids. V lost 10 bases to trimming and J lost 5 bases, with 14 bases between them. Germline assignment: CDR1 SNHLY and CDR2 FYNNEI. CDR3 residues: CAKTGEGETQYF. Here the CDR3 DNA reads TGTGCCAAGACAGGGGAGGGGGAGACCCAGTACTTC.

The V gene is TRBV5-1, the J gene TRBJ1-2; maybe TRBD1 (5 bases). Per germline, CDR1 SGHRS and CDR2 YFSETQ. This CDR3 comprises 14 residues. V was trimmed by 4 bases and J by 0 bases, leaving 10 bases between them. CDR3 sequence: CASSTTDPNYGYTF. As DNA, the CDR3 is TGCGCCAGCAGCACGACAGACCCTAACTATGGCTACACCTTC.

J is TRBJ1-2 and V is TRBV5-1; the D gene is possibly TRBD1 (5 bases). From germline, CDR1 is SGHRS and CDR2 YFSETQ. Deletions cut 4 bases from V and 5 bases from J, with 15 bases between. The CDR3 totals 14 residues. The CDR3 here is CASSHSGGTYGYTF. The CDR3 coding sequence is TGCGCCAGCAGCCACTCGGGGGGAACGTATGGCTACACCTTC.

This clone occurred once. The V gene is TRBV4-1, the J gene TRBJ1-1, with D possibly TRBD1 on 6 matching bases. This CDR3 is 17 amino acids long. Trimming left V 0 bases short and J 1 base short, with 15 bases between. CDR1 is MGHRA, CDR2 YSYEKL, per germline. CDR3 sequence reads: CASSQDGNRQENTEAFF. In nucleotides, the CDR3 is TGCGCCAGCAGCCAAGACGGGAACAGACAGGAGAACACTGAAGCTTTCTTT.

This clone showed up just once. The chain employs TRBV25-1 and TRBJ1-2; 12 nucleotides agree with TRBD1. V was clipped by 6 bases and J by 5 bases; unmatched bases: 10. The CDR3 runs to 16 residues. Germline V lookup: CDR1 MGHDK, CDR2 SYGVNS. CDR3 nucleotides: TGTGCCAGCAGAGAGGGACAGGGGGCGAAAGAGTATGGCTACACCTTC. This sequence encodes CASREGQGAKEYGYTF.

V is TRBV4-3 and J is TRBJ1-3; no clear D gene. The V gene's germline CDR1 is LGHNA and CDR2 YSLEER. Trimming took 4 bases from V and 1 from J, leaving 11 bases between them. The CDR3 spans 15 residues. Here the CDR3 reads CASSPQRGSGNTIYF. In DNA, the CDR3 is TGCGCCAGCAGCCCTCAACGAGGATCTGGAAACACCATATATTTT.

This clone was found a few times. This chain uses TRBV5-4 with TRBJ2-5, with 9 bases matching TRBD2. This CDR3 contains 17 residues. V lost 2 bases to trimming and J lost 7 bases; unmatched junction nucleotides: 15. Germline CDR1 is SGHNT and CDR2 is YYREEE (reference sequence). DNA of the CDR3: TGTGCCAGCAGCTTCATTAGCGGGGGTAGAAAGATGTGGACCCAGTACTTC. Protein: CASSFISGGRKMWTQYF.

CDR3 in DNA: TGTGCCAGCAGTCCACGGGACACTGAAAACATTCAGTACTTC. Residues: CASSPRDTENIQYF. The chain employs TRBV27 and TRBJ2-4; maybe TRBD1 (6 bases). The germline V gene encodes CDR1 MNHEY and CDR2 SMNVEV (reference sequence). V lost 5 bases, J lost 5 bases, and 13 bases lay in between. The CDR3 has 14 residues.

V usage is TRBV15 and J usage is TRBJ1-1; 8 positions match TRBD1. CDR1 and CDR2 (germline): LNHNV, YYDKDF (reference sequence). There are 18 residues in the CDR3. With V trimmed by 0 bases and J by 5 bases, 14 bases remained unmatched. The CDR3 DNA reads TGTGCCACCAGCAGAGAGCCCCCGAGGACAGGGAGAGAGACTGAAGCTTTCTTT. Encoded protein: CATSREPPRTGRETEAFF.

V and J are TRBV2 and TRBJ1-1; tentatively, D is TRBD1 (5 bases). Germline V gene lookup returns CDR1 SNHLY and CDR2 FYNNEI. V lost 8 bases and J lost 6, with 28 bases in between. CDR3 size: 17 residues. CDR3 amino acids: CASSLFPHRYSLSEAFF. The CDR3 DNA follows: TGTGCCAGCTCCCTATTCCCCCACAGGTATTCTCTTTCTGAAGCTTTCTTT.

The chain links TRBV4-1 to TRBJ1-2, with a possible D match to TRBD1 (6 bases). This CDR3 is 17 amino acids long. V was shortened by 0 bases and J by 8 bases, with 22 bases between the two germline ends. CDR1 and CDR2 from the germline V gene are MGHRA and YSYEKL. This chain's CDR3 is CASSQDRGTGSTKGYTF. The DNA for the CDR3 is TGCGCCAGCAGCCAAGATAGGGGCACAGGGTCGACGAAGGGCTACACCTTC.

The chain has TRBV6-1 and TRBJ1-5; no firm D call. Germline loops: CDR1 MNHNS, CDR2 SASEGT. The germline V and J ends were trimmed by 3 bases and 6 bases, with 6 bases remaining between them. This CDR3 comprises 12 residues. For the CDR3, the DNA is TGTGCCAGCAGTGATGGGCCTCAGCCCCAGCATTTT. Protein sequence: CASSDGPQPQHF.

About this clone itself: At one end the junction does not follow the germline gene, possibly because of a read error. Other DNA sequences in this sample translate to the same CDR3. The chain employs TRBV4-1 and TRBJ1-6; TRBD1 is a possible D gene (6 bases). Per germline, CDR1 MGHRA and CDR2 YSYEKL. This CDR3 comprises 20 residues. The DNA of the CDR3 is TGCGCCAGCAGCCAAAAAGGACCCACAGGGCCCTCCTCCTATAATTCCCCCCTCCACTTT. Protein: CASSQKGPTGPSSYNSPLHF.

The chain uses TRBV5-5 and TRBJ2-5, with D maybe TRBD1 (6 bases). There are 16 residues in the CDR3. V was shortened by 0 bases and J by 5 bases, with 17 bases between the two germline ends. CDR1 and CDR2 from the germline V gene are SGHKS and YYEKEE (reference sequence). The CDR3 sequence is CASSLEDYRAVETQYF. CDR3 sequence (DNA): TGTGCCAGCAGCTTGGAGGATTACAGGGCCGTGGAGACCCAGTACTTC.

This rearrangement joins TRBV25-1 to TRBJ2-5; TRBD1 matches 7 bases. After removal of 7 bases from V and 3 bases from J, the junction contained 8 bases not matched to a gene. CDR1 and CDR2 from the germline V gene are MGHDK and SYGVNS. This CDR3 region has 14 residues. The CDR3 DNA reads as TGTGCCAGCACTGCCAGGGGGTTTGAAGAGACCCAGTACTTC. It codes for CASTARGFEETQYF.

The chain employs TRBV5-4 and TRBJ1-1; D is possibly TRBD1 (5 bases). V shed 0 bases and J shed 2 bases, with 14 bases lying between them. Germline values: CDR1 SGHNT, CDR2 YYREEE (reference sequence). The CDR3 is 16 residues long. The CDR3 protein is CASSLGWRGLNTEAFF. The CDR3 coding sequence is TGTGCCAGCAGCTTGGGGTGGAGGGGACTTAACACTGAAGCTTTCTTT. Filled out from reference TRBV5-4 and TRBJ1-1, the complete variable domain reads ETGVTQSPTHLIKTRGQQVTLRCSSQSGHNTVSWYQQALGQGPQFIFQYYREEENGRGNFPPRFSGLQFPNYSSELNVNALELDDSALYLCASSLGWRGLNTEAFFGQGTRLTVV.

The chain recombines TRBV19 with TRBJ1-5; perhaps TRBD1 as D (6 bases). The V gene lost 4 bases and the J gene lost 5 bases, with 12 bases spanning the gap. Germline V gene sequence: CDR1 LNHDA, CDR2 SQIVND (reference sequence). The CDR3 has 14 residues. CDR3 residues: CASSRAGQYQPQHF. In nucleotides, the CDR3 is TGTGCCAGTAGTAGGGCCGGACAGTATCAGCCCCAGCATTTT. Full variable domain (outside the CDR3, taken from reference TRBV19 and TRBJ1-5): DGGITQSPKYLFRKEGQNVTLSCEQNLNHDAMYWYRQDPGQGLRLIYYSQIVNDFQKGDIAEGYSVSREKKESFPLTVTSAQKNPTAFYLCASSRAGQYQPQHFGDGTRLSIL.

V and J are TRBV20-1 and TRBJ1-2; no definite D call. CDR1 is DFQATT and CDR2 is SNEGSKA in the germline V gene (reference sequence). V was cut by 6 bases and J by 8 bases, with 13 bases left in between. The CDR3 has 11 amino acids. This CDR3 reads CSARGPRGYTF. The CDR3 nucleotides are TGCAGTGCCCGAGGTCCTAGGGGCTACACCTTC.

This chain uses TRBV2 with TRBJ1-4, with 9 bases fitting TRBD1. Germline V gene lookup returns CDR1 SNHLY and CDR2 FYNNEI. Trimming cost V 4 bases and J 6 bases; bases outside gene matches: 15. The CDR3 loop spans 18 amino acids. DNA of the CDR3: TGTGCCAGCAGTGCGCGGGGCACGCACCGGACAGGGGATGAAAAACTGTTTTTT. Amino acid sequence: CASSARGTHRTGDEKLFF.

Remarks on this clone: Other DNA sequences in the same sample also yield this CDR3. The rearrangement joins TRBV20-1 to TRBJ1-2, with no clear D. The CDR3 has 11 amino acids. The germline gives CDR1 DFQATT, CDR2 SNEGSKA (reference sequence). Deletions cut 2 bases from V and 8 bases from J, with 9 bases between. Here the CDR3 DNA reads TGCAGTGCTAGACCCCGAGGGGGCTACACCTTC. This codes for CSARPRGGYTF.

V is TRBV11-2 and J is TRBJ1-2; D gene ambiguous. V dropped 3 bases and J dropped 3 bases, with 11 bases sitting between them. Germline lookup yields CDR1 SGHAT and CDR2 FQNNGV. The CDR3 spans 14 residues. CDR3 protein: CASSFVRRHYGYTF. The CDR3 DNA sequence: TGTGCCAGCAGCTTTGTCAGGAGGCACTATGGCTACACCTTC.

J is TRBJ2-7 and V is TRBV25-1, with D perhaps matching TRBD1 (5 bases). Per germline, CDR1 MGHDK and CDR2 SYGVNS. Trimming removed 7 bases at V and 0 bases at J, with 16 bases between. The CDR3 length is 15 residues. CDR3 coding DNA: TGTGCCAGCATGGTTGGGAAGGGGCTCTCCTACGAGCAGTACTTC. Translated: CASMVGKGLSYEQYF.

This chain connects TRBV5-1 to TRBJ2-3; 13 nucleotides match TRBD2. The CDR3 covers 16 residues. From germline, CDR1 is SGHRS and CDR2 YFSETQ. The ends lost 5 bases at V and 3 bases at J; junction bases unmatched: 6. In DNA form, the CDR3 reads TGCGCCAGCAGTTGGACTAGCGGGGGTAAAACAGATACGCAGTATTTT. It translates to CASSWTSGGKTDTQYF.

This chain uses TRBV29-1 with TRBJ2-4; 15 nucleotides line up with TRBD2. The J segment lost 7 bases and the V segment lost 5 bases, leaving 12 bases of the junction unmatched. This CDR3 is built from 17 residues. The germline gives CDR1 SQVTM, CDR2 ANQGSEA. The CDR3 DNA reads as TGCAGCGTTCTTACAAGGACTAGCGGGGGGGTGAGGAACATTCAGTACTTC. It codes for CSVLTRTSGGVRNIQYF.